The table lists the clone carrying this T cell receptor beta chain with a few counts. What it binds is unknown. One junction end disagrees with the germline gene, perhaps due to a read error. The data derive from a study of blood T cells in healthy people across ages. Study observations and caveats: The unknown donor CMV status may have confounded expanded clonotype changes. PBMCs were not sorted, which prevented a conclusive comparison of naive versus antigen-experienced cells. Estimates of total diversity, which came from one million sequenced T cells, were considered to be underestimates.

A sample-barcoded 5' primer and a J-beta primer mix were used in a second PCR of roughly 7 to 12 cycles. TCRdb reprocessed the 5' RACE reads via MiXCR and lists one record per CDR3 protein. The sample lists 500,000 to 550,000 distinct CDR3 sequences; 24% were seen once. Germline loops: CDR1 MDHEN, CDR2 SYDVKM. The CDR3 extends over 17 amino acids. These data were also reused for a study on T cells of mothers and their children. This second study notes: cDNA was made from all extracted RNA, 1.5 ug per 15 ul.

The origin of this receptor is a boy between 10 and 17 years old in good health. The sequenced sample was blood. This chain links TRBV28 with TRBJ2-1, with D possibly being TRBD1 (6 bases). The CDR3 region has the DNA TGTGCCAGCAGCCACCCGACAGAGGATTATGGGGGCAATGGGCAGTTCTTC. Translating gives CASSHPTEDYGGNGQFF.